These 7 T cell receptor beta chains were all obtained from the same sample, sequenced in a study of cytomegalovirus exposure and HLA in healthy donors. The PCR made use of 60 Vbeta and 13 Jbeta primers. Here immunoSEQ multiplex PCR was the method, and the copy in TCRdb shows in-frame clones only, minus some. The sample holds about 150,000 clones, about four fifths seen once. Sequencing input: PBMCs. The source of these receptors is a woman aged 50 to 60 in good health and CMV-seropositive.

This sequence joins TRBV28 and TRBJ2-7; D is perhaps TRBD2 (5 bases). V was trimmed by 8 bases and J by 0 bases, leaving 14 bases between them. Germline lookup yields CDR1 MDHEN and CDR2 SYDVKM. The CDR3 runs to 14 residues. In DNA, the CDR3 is TGTGCCAGCGGGCCTCTAGCTGTCTCCTACGAGCAGTACTTC. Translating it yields CASGPLAVSYEQYF. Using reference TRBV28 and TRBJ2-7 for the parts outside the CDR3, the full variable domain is DVKVTQSSRYLVKRTGEKVFLECVQDMDHENMFWYRQDPGLGLRLIYFSYDVKMKEKGDIPEGYSVSREKKERFSLILESASTNQTSMYLCASGPLAVSYEQYFGPGTRLTVT.

The CDR3 here is CASRRQGVKNIQYF. The CDR3 DNA sequence: TGTGCCAGCAGGCGACAGGGAGTCAAAAACATTCAGTACTTC. The chain uses TRBV6-5 and TRBJ2-4, with TRBD1 matching over 7 bases. The length of the CDR3 is 14 residues. CDR1 is MNHEY, CDR2 SVGAGI, per germline. Germline trimming cut 6 bases from V and 3 bases from J; bases unmatched to any gene: 5.

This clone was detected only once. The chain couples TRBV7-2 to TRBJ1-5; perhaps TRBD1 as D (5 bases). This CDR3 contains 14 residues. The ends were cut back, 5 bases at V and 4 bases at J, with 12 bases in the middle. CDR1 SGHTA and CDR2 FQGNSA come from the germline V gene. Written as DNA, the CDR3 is TGTGCCAGCAGCCCTACGGGGGGGAATCAGCCCCAGCATTTT. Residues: CASSPTGGNQPQHF.

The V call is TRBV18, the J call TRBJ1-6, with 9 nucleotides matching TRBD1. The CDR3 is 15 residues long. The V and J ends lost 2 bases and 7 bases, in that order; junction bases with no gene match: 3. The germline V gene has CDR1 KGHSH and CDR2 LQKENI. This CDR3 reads CASSPAGQGNSPLHF. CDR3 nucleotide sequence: TGTGCCAGCTCACCAGCGGGACAGGGCAATTCACCCCTCCACTTT.

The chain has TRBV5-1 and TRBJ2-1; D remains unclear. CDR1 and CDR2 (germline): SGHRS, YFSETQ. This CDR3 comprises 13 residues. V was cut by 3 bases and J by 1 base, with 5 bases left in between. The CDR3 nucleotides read TGCGCCAGCAGCTATTCTTCCTACAATGAGCAGTTCTTC. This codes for CASSYSSYNEQFF.

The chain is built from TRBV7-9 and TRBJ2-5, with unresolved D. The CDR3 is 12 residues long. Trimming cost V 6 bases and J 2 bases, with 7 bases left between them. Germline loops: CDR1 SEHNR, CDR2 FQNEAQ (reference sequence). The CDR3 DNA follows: TGTGCCAGCAGTCTGTATCAAGAGACCCAGTACTTC. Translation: CASSLYQETQYF.

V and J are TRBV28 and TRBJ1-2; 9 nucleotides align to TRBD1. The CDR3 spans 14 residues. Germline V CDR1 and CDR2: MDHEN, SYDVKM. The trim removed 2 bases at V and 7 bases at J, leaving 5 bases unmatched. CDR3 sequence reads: CASSLRDRASGYTF. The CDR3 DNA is TGTGCCAGCAGTTTACGGGACAGGGCCTCTGGCTACACCTTC.